These 28 T cell receptor beta chains came from one sample sequenced in a study of blood T cells in healthy people across ages. Together with a sample-barcoded 5' primer, a J-beta primer mix was included in a second PCR lasting about 7 to 12 cycles. Using its own MiXCR run on the 5' RACE reads, TCRdb lists one record per CDR3 protein. The sample has about 640,000 distinct CDR3 sequences, 58% seen once; the top ten hold approximately 40%. Sequencing input: blood. The receptors were gathered from a man aged 55 to 70 in good health.

This clonotype was observed a few times. The chain has TRBV12-3 or TRBV12-4 and TRBJ2-3, with unresolved D. The CDR3 extends over 13 amino acids. Trimming took 6 bases from V and 6 from J, leaving 13 bases between them. The CDR3, as DNA: TGTGCCAGCAGCCCGACGGTGGCGGATACGCAGTATTTT. Translated, it gives CASSPTVADTQYF.

The chain recombines TRBV7-9 with TRBJ2-1; D may be TRBD2 (5 bases). The CDR3 has 15 residues. From germline, CDR1 is SEHNR and CDR2 FQNEAQ (reference sequence). V lost 2 bases, J lost 0 bases, and 8 bases lay in between. The CDR3 DNA reads as TGTGCCAGCAGCTTAATGGGGAGCTCCTACAATGAGCAGTTCTTC. Translation gives CASSLMGSSYNEQFF. Supplemented by reference TRBV7-9 and TRBJ2-1, the full variable domain reads DTGVSQNPRHKITKRGQNVTFRCDPISEHNRLYWYRQTLGQGPEFLTYFQNEAQLEKSRLLSDRFSAERPKGSFSTLEIQRTEQGDSAMYLCASSLMGSSYNEQFFGPGTRLTVL.

This chain uses TRBV9 with TRBJ2-3; tentatively, D is TRBD2 (6 bases). From germline, CDR1 is SGDLS and CDR2 YYNGEE. Trimming cost V 5 bases and J 5 bases, with 15 bases left between them. The length of the CDR3 is 14 residues. CDR3 sequence reads: CASSPLTRGDTQYF. The CDR3 nucleotides are TGTGCCAGCAGTCCTCTGACTAGGGGAGATACGCAGTATTTT. The variable domain in full, completed from reference TRBV9 and TRBJ2-3, reads DSGVTQTPKHLITATGQRVTLRCSPRSGDLSVYWYQQSLDQGLQFLIQYYNGEERAKGNILERFSAQQFPDLHSELNLSSLELGDSALYFCASSPLTRGDTQYFGPGTRLTVL.

The sample holds one count of this clonotype. This chain uses TRBV2 with TRBJ2-6; D may correspond to TRBD1 or TRBD2 (5 bases each). Germline assignment: CDR1 SNHLY and CDR2 FYNNEI. The V and J ends lost 10 bases and 0 bases respectively, with 16 bases between them. This CDR3 region has 16 residues. In DNA, the CDR3 is TGTGCCATCCGGGACGGATTTTCCTCTGGGGCCAACGTCCTGACTTTC. It translates to CAIRDGFSSGANVLTF.

This chain joins TRBV29-1 and TRBJ2-5, with 10 positions matching TRBD2. Germline CDR1 and CDR2: SQVTM and ANQGSEA. The CDR3 runs to 13 residues. V shed 4 bases, J shed 5 bases, and the junction held 4 bases outside the gene matches. CDR3 DNA: TGCAGCGTTGTAGCGGGGGGCCAGGAGACCCAGTACTTC. Its protein product is CSVVAGGQETQYF.

The chain employs TRBV19 and TRBJ1-2; the match to TRBD1 covers 9 bases. CDR1 is LNHDA and CDR2 is SQIVND in the germline V gene (reference sequence). The CDR3 contains 15 residues. The V gene end was trimmed by 0 bases and the J gene end by 3 bases; junction bases not matched to a gene: 2. CDR3: CASSIDRQGDYGYTF. CDR3 sequence (DNA): TGTGCCAGTAGTATAGATCGACAGGGGGACTATGGCTACACCTTC. The entire variable domain, with the rest obtained from reference TRBV19 and TRBJ1-2, is as follows: DGGITQSPKYLFRKEGQNVTLSCEQNLNHDAMYWYRQDPGQGLRLIYYSQIVNDFQKGDIAEGYSVSREKKESFPLTVTSAQKNPTAFYLCASSIDRQGDYGYTFGSGTRLTVV.

By frequency in the sample, this clonotype is large. The chain recombines TRBV28 with TRBJ2-7; 9 bases line up with TRBD1. The CDR3 extends over 14 amino acids. CDR1 is MDHEN, CDR2 SYDVKM, per germline. Trimming took 3 bases from V and 6 from J; bases not matched to a gene: 6. The CDR3 DNA reads TGTGCCAGCAGTTTGGGGACAGGGAGGCTCGAGCAGTACTTC. It is translated as CASSLGTGRLEQYF.

This clonotype was seen only a few times. The chain links TRBV20-1 to TRBJ2-2; the D is unclear. Germline V gene sequence: CDR1 DFQATT, CDR2 SNEGSKA (reference sequence). This CDR3 is 14 amino acids long. V was clipped by 1 base and J by 0 bases, with 6 bases between them. The CDR3 here is CSARGPSNTGELFF. For the CDR3, the DNA is TGCAGTGCTAGAGGACCGTCGAACACCGGGGAGCTGTTTTTT.

The chain couples TRBV3-1 to TRBJ2-1; 8 positions match TRBD2. Looked up from germline, CDR1 is LGHDT and CDR2 is YNNKEL (reference sequence). Trimming took 2 bases from V and 8 from J; bases not matched to a gene: 8. The CDR3 has 15 amino acids. This chain's CDR3 is CASSQFSGELDEQFF. DNA for the CDR3: TGTGCCAGCAGCCAATTTAGCGGGGAGTTGGATGAGCAGTTCTTC.

The CDR3 nucleotides read TGTGCCAGCAGCCCAGGCATCGGGACAATTAGCACAGATACGCAGTATTTT. Translating gives CASSPGIGTISTDTQYF. The gene calls are TRBV28 and TRBJ2-3; D perhaps matches TRBD1 (6 bases). V was pared by 6 bases and J by 0 bases, with 19 bases between. Germline values: CDR1 MDHEN, CDR2 SYDVKM. The CDR3 has 17 amino acids.

This clonotype came up a few times. This rearrangement joins TRBV12-3 or TRBV12-4 to TRBJ1-2, with TRBD1 as a possible D gene (5 bases). Between the trimmed V and J ends, which lost 3 bases and 3 bases, there was a span of 11 bases. This CDR3 is built from 14 residues. The CDR3 nucleotides are TGTGCCAGCAGTTTTTGGGGGGTAGACTATGGCTACACCTTC. It codes for CASSFWGVDYGYTF.

The chain links TRBV2 to TRBJ1-2, with D possibly matching TRBD1 (5 bases). Germline V gene lookup returns CDR1 SNHLY and CDR2 FYNNEI. Between the trimmed V and J ends, which lost 6 bases and 4 bases, there was a span of 12 bases. The CDR3 has 13 residues. The CDR3 loop is CASRQASSYGYTF. The CDR3, as DNA: TGTGCCAGCAGACAGGCCTCATCCTATGGCTACACCTTC.

The chain uses TRBV12-3 or TRBV12-4 and TRBJ1-1, with TRBD1 matching 7 bases. V dropped 7 bases and J dropped 5; count of bases not matched to a gene: 7. The CDR3 runs 13 residues. The CDR3, as DNA: TGTGCCAGCATTGCGACAGGGAGGACTGAAGCTTTCTTT. This encodes CASIATGRTEAFF.

The chain couples TRBV7-6 to TRBJ2-5; the D gene is possibly TRBD1 (6 bases). The J call may be faulty, since TRBJ2-4 better matches the DNA end. This CDR3 is 14 amino acids long. CDR1 is SGHVS, CDR2 FNYEAQ, per germline. The CDR3 coding sequence is TGTGCCAGCAGCCCAAGGACAGTTACGGACATTCAGTACTTC. It is translated as CASSPRTVTDIQYF.

This clonotype was seen a handful of times. This rearrangement joins TRBV7-2 to TRBJ2-1, with 8 bases identical to TRBD1. CDR1 SGHTA and CDR2 FQGNSA come from the germline V gene. V gave up 5 bases and J gave up 8 bases; unmatched junction bases: 8. The CDR3 has 14 residues. CDR3 residues: CASSTRGQGYEQFF. CDR3 nucleotide sequence: TGTGCCAGCAGCACAAGAGGACAGGGTTATGAGCAGTTCTTC.

This clonotype was detected a few times. This chain joins TRBV14 and TRBJ2-5, with 7 positions matching TRBD1. V shed 4 bases and J 2 bases; nucleotides not matched to a gene: 7. This CDR3 has 15 amino acids. Looked up from germline, CDR1 is SGHDN and CDR2 is FVKESK. CDR3 loop: CASSRLGTVQETQYF. CDR3 coding DNA: TGTGCCAGCAGCCGCCTCGGGACAGTGCAAGAGACCCAGTACTTC.

The chain is built from TRBV6-6 and TRBJ2-7; a possible D gene is TRBD2 (5 bases). Trimming removed 0 bases from V and 3 bases from J, with 12 bases in between. This CDR3 comprises 15 residues. The V gene's germline CDR1 is MNHNY and CDR2 SVGAGI (reference sequence). The CDR3 nucleotides read TGTGCCAGCAGTTACTCGAACACCGGAGGCTACGAGCAGTACTTC. This sequence encodes CASSYSNTGGYEQYF.

Comment on this clonotype: One end of the junction does not line up with germline, which may come from a read error. The CDR3 here is CASSQGGGVNTETFF. CDR3 bases: TGCGCCAGCAGCCAAGGAGGCGGGGTGAACACTGAAACTTTCTTT. V usage is TRBV4-1 and J usage is TRBJ1-1; D unresolved. Germline V gene sequence: CDR1 MGHRA, CDR2 YSYEKL. The CDR3 is 15 amino acids.

The chain is built from TRBV12-3 or TRBV12-4 and TRBJ2-3, with 9 bases fitting TRBD2. The length of the CDR3 is 16 residues. Trimming cost V 6 bases and J 2 bases; bases outside gene matches: 9. Here the CDR3 DNA reads TGTGCCAGCAGACTTAATAGCGGGGGCCTCACAGATACGCAGTATTTT. This codes for CASRLNSGGLTDTQYF.

This clonotype has a handful of counts. The V call is TRBV6-1, the J call TRBJ2-5; D unclear. The CDR3 is 13 residues long. CDR1 MNHNS and CDR2 SASEGT come from the germline V gene. Trimming cost V 4 bases and J 2 bases, with 8 bases left between them. The CDR3 DNA reads as TGTGCCAGCAGTGTAGCCAGACAAGAGACCCAGTACTTC. Protein: CASSVARQETQYF.

The chain combines TRBV19 with TRBJ2-5; 9 bases align to TRBD1. Germline-derived CDR1 and CDR2 are LNHDA and SQIVND (reference sequence). The CDR3 extends over 16 amino acids. Trimming removed 6 bases from V and 11 bases from J; junction bases left unmatched: 19. CDR3 in amino acids: CASSPGTGNTYNEQYF. CDR3 sequence (DNA): TGTGCCAGTAGCCCTGGGACAGGGAATACCTACAATGAGCAGTACTTC.

The chain has TRBV9 and TRBJ2-1; tentative D call: TRBD2 (6 bases). The germline gives CDR1 SGDLS, CDR2 YYNGEE. The CDR3 is 15 amino acids. The V and J ends lost 4 bases and 12 bases respectively, with 23 bases between them. The CDR3 is CASSPGAGNTDTQFF. For the CDR3, the DNA is TGTGCCAGCAGCCCCGGCGCGGGGAACACAGATACGCAGTTCTTC. Full variable domain (remainder filled in from reference TRBV9 and TRBJ2-1): DSGVTQTPKHLITATGQRVTLRCSPRSGDLSVYWYQQSLDQGLQFLIQYYNGEERAKGNILERFSAQQFPDLHSELNLSSLELGDSALYFCASSPGAGNTDTQFFGPGTRLTVL.

This chain links TRBV5-5 with TRBJ2-3; D may be TRBD2 (6 bases). Trimming removed 5 bases from V and 3 bases from J, with 13 bases in between. This CDR3 is 14 amino acids long. CDR1 is SGHKS, CDR2 YYEKEE, per germline (reference sequence). CDR3 region: CASRLGLGTDTQYF. In DNA, the CDR3 is TGTGCCAGCAGACTGGGACTCGGGACAGATACGCAGTATTTT.

The rearrangement uses TRBV18 and TRBJ2-1; perhaps TRBD2 as D (7 bases). Trimming stripped 2 bases from V and 5 bases from J, with 13 bases between. There are 15 residues in the CDR3. Germline V gene data show CDR1 as KGHSH and CDR2 as LQKENI. The CDR3 reads CASSPFEGGNNEQFF. CDR3 nucleotides: TGTGCCAGCTCACCATTCGAGGGGGGGAACAATGAGCAGTTCTTC.

The rearrangement uses TRBV7-9 and TRBJ2-1; 9 bases fit TRBD1. Germline V gives CDR1 SEHNR, CDR2 FQNEAQ (reference sequence). Germline trimming cut 4 bases from V and 3 bases from J; bases unmatched to any gene: 7. The CDR3 is 16 residues long. The CDR3, as DNA: TGTGCCAGCAGCTCTGACACAGGGGGCCACTACAATGAGCAGTTCTTC. Protein: CASSSDTGGHYNEQFF. The full variable domain, completed using reference TRBV7-9 and TRBJ2-1, is DTGVSQNPRHKITKRGQNVTFRCDPISEHNRLYWYRQTLGQGPEFLTYFQNEAQLEKSRLLSDRFSAERPKGSFSTLEIQRTEQGDSAMYLCASSSDTGGHYNEQFFGPGTRLTVL.

The CDR3 reads CASSQGQGAEKLFF. The CDR3, as DNA: TGTGCCAGCAGCCAGGGACAGGGGGCGGAAAAACTGTTTTTT. The chain is built from TRBV4-2 and TRBJ1-4; 12 bases match TRBD1. This CDR3 contains 14 residues. Germline CDR1 reads LGHNA; CDR2 reads YNFKEQ. The trim removed 3 bases at V and 8 bases at J, leaving 1 base unmatched.

V and J are TRBV6-2 or TRBV6-3 and TRBJ1-1; a possible D gene is TRBD1 (5 bases). The CDR3 contains 15 residues. Deletions cut 6 bases from V and 0 bases from J, with 14 bases between. Germline V gene data show CDR1 as MNHEY and CDR2 as SVGEGT. The CDR3 spells CASSASGTLNTEAFF. As DNA, the CDR3 is TGTGCCAGCAGCGCCTCCGGGACCTTGAACACTGAAGCTTTCTTT.

A few counts support this clonotype. The chain employs TRBV13 and TRBJ2-1, with D hard to call. This CDR3 has 14 residues. Trimming pared 1 base from V and 8 bases from J, leaving 12 bases between. The germline V gene encodes CDR1 PRHDT and CDR2 FYEKMQ (reference sequence). CDR3 sequence: CASSLEVPSYEQFF. DNA of the CDR3: TGTGCCAGCAGCTTAGAGGTTCCGTCGTATGAGCAGTTCTTC.